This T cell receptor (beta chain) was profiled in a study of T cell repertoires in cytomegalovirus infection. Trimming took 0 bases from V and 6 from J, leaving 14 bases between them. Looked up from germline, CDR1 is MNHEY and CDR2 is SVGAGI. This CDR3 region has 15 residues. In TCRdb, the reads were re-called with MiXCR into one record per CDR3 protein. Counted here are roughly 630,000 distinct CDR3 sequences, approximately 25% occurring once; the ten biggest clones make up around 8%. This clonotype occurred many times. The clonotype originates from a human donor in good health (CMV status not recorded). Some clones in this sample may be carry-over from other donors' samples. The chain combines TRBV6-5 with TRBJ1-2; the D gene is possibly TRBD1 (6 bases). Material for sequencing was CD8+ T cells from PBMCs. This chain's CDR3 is CASSYSTWTEDGYTF. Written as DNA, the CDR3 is TGTGCCAGCAGTTACTCGACTTGGACAGAGGATGGCTACACCTTC.